Each of the 6 T cell receptor beta chains below was sequenced from the same sample in a study of blood T cell repertoires in COVID-19 (TCRdb year 2020). The method was the immunoSEQ multiplex PCR assay. TCRdb obtained this table from immuneACCESS and retained in-frame rearrangements with V and J assigned. These tables miss some clones; where compared with another copy, unresolved V genes account for less than half of the shortfall, and the remainder is unexplained. This sample is represented by around 130,000 clones; around nine tenths of them were singletons. The ten biggest clones cover around 18% of the sample. Sequenced: peripheral blood. The origin of the receptors is a man aged 50 or older with active or convalescent COVID-19.

The V call is TRBV12-3 or TRBV12-4, the J call TRBJ1-2; D possibly corresponds to TRBD1 (5 bases). The V gene lost 3 bases and the J gene lost 8 bases, with 10 bases spanning the gap. This CDR3 comprises 12 residues. The CDR3 is CASSLSRAGYTF. CDR3 sequence (DNA): TGTGCCAGCAGTTTGTCCAGGGCAGGCTACACCTTC.

This chain connects TRBV3-1 (or the pseudogene TRBV3-2) to TRBJ2-1, with D perhaps matching TRBD1 (5 bases). The CDR3 is 14 amino acids. The V end was cut by 1 base, the J end by 8 bases, with 12 bases between. The V gene's germline CDR1 is LGHDT and CDR2 YNNKEL (reference sequence). CDR3 DNA sequence: TGTGCCAGCAGCCAAGGTCGCCAGGGTCATGAGCAGTTCTTC. Protein: CASSQGRQGHEQFF.

The chain links TRBV12-5 to TRBJ2-3; 9 bases map to TRBD1. Germline-derived CDR1 and CDR2 are LGHNT and FRNRAP. This CDR3 is 15 amino acids long. V shed 1 base and J 4 bases; nucleotides not matched to a gene: 3. The CDR3 loop reads CASGLGTGAADTQYF. The CDR3, as DNA: TGTGCTAGTGGTTTGGGGACAGGGGCAGCAGATACGCAGTATTTT.

The chain uses TRBV12-5 and TRBJ1-5; 8 bases align to TRBD1. This CDR3 spans 15 amino acids. Germline V gene sequence: CDR1 LGHNT, CDR2 FRNRAP. Losses at the gene ends were 5 bases for V and 5 bases for J; bases not matched to a gene: 8. The CDR3 sequence: CASGPGTGQDQPQHF. The CDR3 region has the DNA TGTGCTAGTGGTCCCGGGACAGGACAAGATCAGCCCCAGCATTTT.

V usage is TRBV21-1 and J usage is TRBJ1-5. TRBV21-1 is a recognized pseudogene. This CDR3 has 15 amino acids. This CDR3 is CASPAEGFRNQPQHF. DNA of the CDR3: TGTGCCAGCCCCGCGGAGGGGTTTCGGAATCAGCCCCAGCATTTT.

With regard to this clone: At the DNA level, this CDR3 is encoded by other sequences in the same sample as well. This chain links TRBV29-1 with TRBJ2-1, with a possible D match to TRBD1 (6 bases). Germline V gene lookup returns CDR1 SQVTM and CDR2 ANQGSEA. V was trimmed by 6 bases and J by 0 bases, leaving 9 bases between them. This CDR3 has 13 amino acids. CDR3 region: CSVGQSSYNEQFF. The CDR3 nucleotides read TGCAGCGTCGGACAGAGCTCCTACAATGAGCAGTTCTTC.